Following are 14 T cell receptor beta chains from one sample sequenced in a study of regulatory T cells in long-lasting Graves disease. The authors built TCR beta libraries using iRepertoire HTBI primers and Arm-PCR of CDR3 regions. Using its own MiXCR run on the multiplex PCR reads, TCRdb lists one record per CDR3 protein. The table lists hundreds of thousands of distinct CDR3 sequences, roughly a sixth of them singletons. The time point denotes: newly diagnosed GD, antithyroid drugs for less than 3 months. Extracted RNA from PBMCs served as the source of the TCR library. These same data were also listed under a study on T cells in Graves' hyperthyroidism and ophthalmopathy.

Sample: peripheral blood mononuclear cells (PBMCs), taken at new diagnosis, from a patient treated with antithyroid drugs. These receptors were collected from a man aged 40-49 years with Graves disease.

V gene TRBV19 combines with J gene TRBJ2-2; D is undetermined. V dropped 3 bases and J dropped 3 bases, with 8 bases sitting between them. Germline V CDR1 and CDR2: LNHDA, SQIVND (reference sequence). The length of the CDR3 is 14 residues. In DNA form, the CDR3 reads TGTGCCAGTAGTATTTGGCAAGACACCGGGGAGCTGTTTTTT. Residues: CASSIWQDTGELFF. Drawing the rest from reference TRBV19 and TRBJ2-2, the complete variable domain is DGGITQSPKYLFRKEGQNVTLSCEQNLNHDAMYWYRQDPGQGLRLIYYSQIVNDFQKGDIAEGYSVSREKKESFPLTVTSAQKNPTAFYLCASSIWQDTGELFFGEGSRLTVL.

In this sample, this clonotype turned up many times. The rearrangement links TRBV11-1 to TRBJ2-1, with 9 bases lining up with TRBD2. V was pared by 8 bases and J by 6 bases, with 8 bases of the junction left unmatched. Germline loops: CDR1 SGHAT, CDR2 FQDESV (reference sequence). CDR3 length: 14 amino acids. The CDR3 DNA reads TGTGCCAGCGAGAGCGGGGGGACACTCAATGAGCAGTTCTTC. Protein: CASESGGTLNEQFF.

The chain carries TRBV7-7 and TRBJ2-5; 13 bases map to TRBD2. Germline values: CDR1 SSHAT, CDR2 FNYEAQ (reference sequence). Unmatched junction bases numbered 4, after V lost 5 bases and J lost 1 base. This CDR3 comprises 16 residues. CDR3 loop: CASSLRLAGGQETQYF. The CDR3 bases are TGTGCCAGCAGCCTGCGACTAGCGGGGGGCCAAGAGACCCAGTACTTC.

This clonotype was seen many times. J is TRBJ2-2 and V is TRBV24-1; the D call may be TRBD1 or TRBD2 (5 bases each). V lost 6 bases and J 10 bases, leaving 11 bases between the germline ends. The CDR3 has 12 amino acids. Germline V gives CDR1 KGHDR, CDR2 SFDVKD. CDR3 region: CATSYGDEELFF. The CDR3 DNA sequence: TGTGCCACCAGTTACGGGGACGAGGAGCTGTTTTTT.

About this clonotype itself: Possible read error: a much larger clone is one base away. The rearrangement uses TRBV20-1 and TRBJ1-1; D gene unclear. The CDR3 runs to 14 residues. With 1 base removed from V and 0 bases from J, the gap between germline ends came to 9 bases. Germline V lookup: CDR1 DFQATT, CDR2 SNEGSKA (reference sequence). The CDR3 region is CSARVLRVNTEAFF. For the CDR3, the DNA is TGCAGTGCTAGAGTCCTGAGGGTGAACACTGAAGCTTTCTTT.

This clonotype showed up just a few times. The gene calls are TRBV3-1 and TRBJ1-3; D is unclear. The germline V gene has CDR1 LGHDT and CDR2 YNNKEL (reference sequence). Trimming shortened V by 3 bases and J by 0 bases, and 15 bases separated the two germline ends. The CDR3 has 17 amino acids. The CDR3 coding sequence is TGTGCCAGCAGCCAGCATATACCCGCGATCTCTGGAAACACCATATATTTT. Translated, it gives CASSQHIPAISGNTIYF.

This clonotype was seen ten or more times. The CDR3 nucleotides are TGTGCCACCAGTGATCCGCGGCTGGGGGGGCACACAGATACGCAGTATTTT. Translation gives CATSDPRLGGHTDTQYF. This chain links TRBV24-1 with TRBJ2-3; a possible D gene is TRBD2 (7 bases). Trimming took 3 bases from V and 2 from J, leaving 17 bases between them. CDR3 length equals 17 residues. The germline CDR1 and CDR2 sequences are KGHDR and SFDVKD.

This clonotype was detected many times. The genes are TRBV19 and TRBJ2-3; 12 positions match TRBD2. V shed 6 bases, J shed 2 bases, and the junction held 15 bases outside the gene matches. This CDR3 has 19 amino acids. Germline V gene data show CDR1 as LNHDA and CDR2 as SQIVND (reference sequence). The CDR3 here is CASRKTSGGTGGSTDTQYF. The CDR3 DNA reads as TGTGCCAGTAGAAAGACTAGCGGGGGTACGGGGGGATCCACAGATACGCAGTATTTT. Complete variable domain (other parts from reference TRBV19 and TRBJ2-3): DGGITQSPKYLFRKEGQNVTLSCEQNLNHDAMYWYRQDPGQGLRLIYYSQIVNDFQKGDIAEGYSVSREKKESFPLTVTSAQKNPTAFYLCASRKTSGGTGGSTDTQYFGPGTRLTVL.

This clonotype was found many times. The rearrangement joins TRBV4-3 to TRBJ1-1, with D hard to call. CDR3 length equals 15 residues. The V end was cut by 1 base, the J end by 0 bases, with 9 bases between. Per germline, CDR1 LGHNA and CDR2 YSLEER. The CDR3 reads CASSQVTEMNTEAFF. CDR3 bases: TGCGCCAGCAGCCAAGTAACTGAAATGAACACTGAAGCTTTCTTT.

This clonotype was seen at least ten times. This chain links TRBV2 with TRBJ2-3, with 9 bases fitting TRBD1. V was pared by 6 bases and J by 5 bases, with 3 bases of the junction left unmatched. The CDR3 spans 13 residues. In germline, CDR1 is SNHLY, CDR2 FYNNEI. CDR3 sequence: CASRQGAGDTQYF. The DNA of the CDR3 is TGTGCCAGCAGACAGGGGGCGGGAGATACGCAGTATTTT.

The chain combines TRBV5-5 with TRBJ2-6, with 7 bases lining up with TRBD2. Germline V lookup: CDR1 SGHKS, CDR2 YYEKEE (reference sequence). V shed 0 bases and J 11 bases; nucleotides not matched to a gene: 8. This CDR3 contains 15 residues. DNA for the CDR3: TGTGCCAGCAGCTTGGGAGGGCTCGGGGGGTACGTCCTGACTTTC. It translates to CASSLGGLGGYVLTF.

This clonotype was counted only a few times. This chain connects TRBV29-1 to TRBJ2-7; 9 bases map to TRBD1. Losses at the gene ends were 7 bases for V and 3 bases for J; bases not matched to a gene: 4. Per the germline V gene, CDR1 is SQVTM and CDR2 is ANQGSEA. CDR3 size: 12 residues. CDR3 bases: TGCAGCGCGGGGACAGGGTTCTACGAGCAGTACTTC. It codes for CSAGTGFYEQYF.

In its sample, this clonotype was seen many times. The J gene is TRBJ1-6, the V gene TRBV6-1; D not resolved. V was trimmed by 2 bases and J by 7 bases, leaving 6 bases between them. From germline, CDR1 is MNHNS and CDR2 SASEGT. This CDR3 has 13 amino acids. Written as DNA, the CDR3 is TGTGCCAGCAGTGAATACGAGAATTCACCCCTCCACTTT. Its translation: CASSEYENSPLHF.

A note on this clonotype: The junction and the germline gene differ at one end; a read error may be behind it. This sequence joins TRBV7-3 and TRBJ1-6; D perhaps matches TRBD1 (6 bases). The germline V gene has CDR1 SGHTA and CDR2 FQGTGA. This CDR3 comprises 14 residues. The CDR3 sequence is CASRMDSENSPPHF. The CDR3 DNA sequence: TGTGCCAGCAGGATGGACAGCGAAAATTCACCCCCCCACTTT. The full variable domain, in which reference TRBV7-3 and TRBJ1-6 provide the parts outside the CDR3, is GAGVSQTPSNKVTEKGKYVELRCDPISGHTALYWYRQSLGQGPEFLIYFQGTGAADDSGLPNDRFFAVRPEGSVSTLKIQRTERGDSAVYLCASRMDSENSPPHFGNGTRLTVT.